The 18 T cell receptor beta chains reported below all come from one sample, sequenced in a study of beta chain features in type 1 diabetes. Expressed TCRB transcripts were sequenced because the isolated RNA had all been reverse transcribed beforehand. Method: immunoSEQ multiplex PCR; TCRdb's copy keeps in-frame clones and lacks some. The sample has some 360,000 clones; around 10% are singletons. No antigen is known for these receptors. General study findings and limits: There was a moderate but significant shortening of TCRB CDR3s in all four CD4+ subsets of Type 1 diabetes patients.

The source material was central memory CD4+ T cells from blood. The source is a man aged 30 to 39 with type 1 diabetes.

In this sample, this clone turned up many times. The V and J genes are TRBV28 and TRBJ2-2; D is uncertain. V lost 10 bases and J 6 bases, leaving 15 bases between the germline ends. This CDR3 has 13 residues. CDR1 is MDHEN, CDR2 SYDVKM, per germline. The CDR3 DNA reads TGTGCCACCCGACCCCCGAGTCCCGGGGAGCTGTTTTTT. Its protein is CATRPPSPGELFF. Variable domain in full (rest from reference TRBV28 and TRBJ2-2): DVKVTQSSRYLVKRTGEKVFLECVQDMDHENMFWYRQDPGLGLRLIYFSYDVKMKEKGDIPEGYSVSREKKERFSLILESASTNQTSMYLCATRPPSPGELFFGEGSRLTVL.

There are many counts of this clone. V gene TRBV4-1 combines with J gene TRBJ1-3; the D is unclear. CDR1 is MGHRA and CDR2 is YSYEKL in the germline V gene. Between the trimmed V and J ends, which lost 2 bases and 4 bases, there was a span of 3 bases. This CDR3 is built from 12 residues. This CDR3 reads CASSQTGNTIYF. CDR3 DNA: TGCGCCAGCAGCCAAACCGGAAACACCATATATTTT.

Regarding this clone: This sample includes further DNA sequences coding for the same CDR3. The rearrangement links TRBV18 to TRBJ2-7; 8 bases are shared with TRBD1. The CDR3 contains 14 residues. V lost 3 bases and J lost 2; bases outside the gene matches: 3. Germline lookup yields CDR1 KGHSH and CDR2 LQKENI. CDR3 nucleotide sequence: TGTGCCAGCTCACCTCGACAGGGGACCTACGAGCAGTACTTC. It codes for CASSPRQGTYEQYF.

This clone has more than one count but fewer than ten. This CDR3 is CASSFKGSEKLFF. The CDR3, as DNA: TGTGCCAGCAGCTTCAAGGGTTCGGAAAAACTGTTTTTT. The gene calls are TRBV5-4 and TRBJ1-4; D remains unclear. Germline CDR1 SGHNT, CDR2 YYREEE (reference sequence). V was cut by 2 bases and J by 8 bases, with 10 bases left in between. This CDR3 contains 13 residues.

This clone has more than one count but fewer than ten. The genes are TRBV6-5 and TRBJ2-5; no clear D gene. Trimming removed 6 bases at V and 5 bases at J, with 13 bases between. The CDR3 runs 13 residues. The germline V gene has CDR1 MNHEY and CDR2 SVGAGI. CDR3 in amino acids: CASSRLMRETQYF. CDR3 nucleotides: TGTGCCAGCAGCCGCTTAATGAGGGAGACCCAGTACTTC.

The chain employs TRBV6-5 and TRBJ2-5, with D perhaps matching TRBD2 (6 bases). V shed 5 bases and J shed 4 bases, with 14 bases lying between them. This CDR3 has 14 residues. Germline values: CDR1 MNHEY, CDR2 SVGAGI. The CDR3 coding sequence is TGTGCCAGCAGTGGCCATGGAGGGGCAGAGACCCAGTACTTC. Translated: CASSGHGGAETQYF.

This clone was picked up a small number of times. V usage is TRBV4-3 and J usage is TRBJ2-2, with 10 bases fitting TRBD2. The CDR3 loop spans 16 amino acids. Germline V CDR1 and CDR2: LGHNA, YSLEER. J was trimmed by 6 bases and V by 4 bases; bases with no gene match: 8. The CDR3 loop reads CASSPLAGVGAGELFF. The CDR3 DNA sequence: TGCGCCAGCAGCCCCCTAGCGGGAGTGGGCGCCGGGGAGCTGTTTTTT.

The table lists this clone with many counts. The chain combines TRBV7-2 with TRBJ2-1; D uncertain. V dropped 3 bases and J dropped 10 bases, with 13 bases sitting between them. This CDR3 comprises 13 residues. CDR1 SGHTA and CDR2 FQGNSA come from the germline V gene. The CDR3 region is CASSFSAFWEQFF. As DNA, the CDR3 is TGTGCCAGCAGCTTTTCAGCGTTCTGGGAGCAGTTCTTC.

This clone was found a few times. The rearrangement links TRBV9 to TRBJ1-1, with TRBD1 as a possible D gene (5 bases). Germline V gives CDR1 SGDLS, CDR2 YYNGEE. The V end lost 4 bases, the J end lost 6 bases, and 13 bases lay between the germline ends. This CDR3 has 13 amino acids. As DNA, the CDR3 is TGTGCCAGCAGCCCTGACAGTTACGCTGAAGCTTTCTTT. This translates into CASSPDSYAEAFF.

The V call is TRBV6-5, the J call TRBJ1-5; the D gene is possibly TRBD1 (5 bases). Trimming removed 0 bases at V and 6 bases at J, with 12 bases between. CDR1 and CDR2 from the germline V gene are MNHEY and SVGAGI. This CDR3 is built from 15 residues. The DNA of the CDR3 is TGTGCCAGCAGTTACTCGCCAGGGATTGGTCAGCCCCAGCATTTT. Amino acids: CASSYSPGIGQPQHF.

The chain combines TRBV9 with TRBJ2-5; tentatively, D is TRBD2 (6 bases). The assigned J gene may be wrong: the sequence end matches TRBJ2-7 better. The CDR3 sequence is 15 residues long. CDR1 and CDR2 (germline): SGDLS, YYNGEE. The CDR3 sequence: CASSVGGEYDYEQYF. The CDR3 coding sequence is TGTGCCAGCAGCGTCGGGGGAGAGTACGACTACGAGCAGTACTTC.

This clone was detected only a few times. This rearrangement joins TRBV27 to TRBJ2-1; D is ambiguous. With 6 bases removed from V and 2 bases from J, the gap between germline ends came to 17 bases. CDR1 is MNHEY and CDR2 is SMNVEV in the germline V gene (reference sequence). The CDR3 is 16 amino acids. The CDR3 protein is CASRAAVAATYNEQFF. DNA of the CDR3: TGTGCCAGCAGAGCTGCCGTAGCAGCCACCTACAATGAGCAGTTCTTC.

This clone was counted a few times. The rearrangement uses TRBV2 and TRBJ2-1; the match to TRBD2 covers 13 bases. The length of the CDR3 is 14 residues. Trimming cost V 5 bases and J 11 bases; bases outside gene matches: 6. Germline CDR1 and CDR2: SNHLY and FYNNEI. CDR3 sequence: CASSLGTSGTQQFF. CDR3 coding DNA: TGTGCCAGCAGTCTCGGGACTAGCGGGACCCAGCAGTTCTTC.

CDR3 nucleotides: TGTGCCAGCAGTTCAATTGGAACCGGGACAGGGTATGGCTACACCTTC. It is translated as CASSSIGTGTGYGYTF. The chain employs TRBV28 and TRBJ1-2; the match to TRBD1 covers 9 bases. V lost 4 bases, J lost 5 bases, and 11 bases stayed unmatched. Germline V gene data show CDR1 as MDHEN and CDR2 as SYDVKM. This CDR3 spans 16 amino acids.

This chain joins TRBV27 and TRBJ2-7; 9 nucleotides agree with TRBD1. CDR1 and CDR2 (germline): MNHEY, SMNVEV (reference sequence). This CDR3 has 15 residues. With 6 bases clipped from V and 2 bases from J, the junction kept 8 bases outside the gene matches. CDR3 bases: TGTGCCAGCAGGCGATCCGGGACAGGGACCTACGAGCAGTACTTC. This translates into CASRRSGTGTYEQYF.

This clone has a single count. The rearrangement links TRBV7-3 to TRBJ2-5, with 15 positions matching TRBD2. The CDR3 loop spans 16 amino acids. Germline V gene lookup returns CDR1 SGHTA and CDR2 FQGTGA. The V segment lost 5 bases and the J segment 5 bases; nucleotides outside the gene matches: 6. The CDR3 nucleotides read TGTGCCAGCAGCCCCGCCGGGACTAGCGGGAGGGAGACCCAGTACTTC. Its translation is CASSPAGTSGRETQYF.

In its sample, this clone was seen many times. The V call is TRBV6-5, the J call TRBJ1-2, with D perhaps TRBD1 (5 bases). CDR1 is MNHEY and CDR2 is SVGAGI in the germline V gene. The CDR3 runs 13 residues. Trimming shortened V by 4 bases and J by 0 bases, and 6 bases separated the two germline ends. The CDR3 loop is CASSLGANYGYTF. The CDR3 nucleotides are TGTGCCAGCAGTTTGGGGGCTAACTATGGCTACACCTTC.

The genes are TRBV6-6 and TRBJ2-1, with 7 bases aligning to TRBD1. This CDR3 is 14 amino acids long. Germline V CDR1 and CDR2: MNHNY, SVGAGI (reference sequence). With 2 bases clipped from V and 7 bases from J, the junction kept 5 bases outside the gene matches. The CDR3 nucleotides read TGTGCCAGCAGTTACCGGGACAGAACTAATGAGCAGTTCTTC. Protein product: CASSYRDRTNEQFF.